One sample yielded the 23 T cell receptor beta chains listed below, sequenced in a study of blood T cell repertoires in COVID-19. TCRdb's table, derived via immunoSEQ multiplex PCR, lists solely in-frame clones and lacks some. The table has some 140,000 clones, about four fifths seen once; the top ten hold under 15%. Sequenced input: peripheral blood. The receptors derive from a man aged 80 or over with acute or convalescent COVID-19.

The CDR3 sequence: CASTTMGRGGDEQFF. CDR3 nucleotides: TGTGCCAGCACCACTATGGGGCGGGGCGGGGATGAGCAGTTCTTC. The genes are TRBV9 and TRBJ2-1; the D gene is possibly TRBD2 (6 bases). There are 15 residues in the CDR3. V shed 6 bases and J shed 8 bases, with 21 bases lying between them. The germline V gene has CDR1 SGDLS and CDR2 YYNGEE.

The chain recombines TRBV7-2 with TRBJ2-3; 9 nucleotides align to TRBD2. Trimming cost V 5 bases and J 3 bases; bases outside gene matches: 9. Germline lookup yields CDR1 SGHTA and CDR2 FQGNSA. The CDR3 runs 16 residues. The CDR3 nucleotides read TGTGCCAGCAGCGTAAAGGGCGGGGGGGCGACAGATACGCAGTATTTT. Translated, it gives CASSVKGGGATDTQYF. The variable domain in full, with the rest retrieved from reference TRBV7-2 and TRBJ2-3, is GAGVSQSPSNKVTEKGKDVELRCDPISGHTALYWYRQSLGQGLEFLIYFQGNSAPDKSGLPSDRFSAERTGGSVSTLTIQRTQQEDSAVYLCASSVKGGGATDTQYFGPGTRLTVL.

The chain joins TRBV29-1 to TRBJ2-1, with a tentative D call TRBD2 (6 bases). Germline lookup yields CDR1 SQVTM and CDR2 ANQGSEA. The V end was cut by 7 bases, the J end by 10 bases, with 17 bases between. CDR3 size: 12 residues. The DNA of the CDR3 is TGCAGCGCGGGGGAAACAGCACGGGAGCAGTTCTTC. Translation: CSAGETAREQFF.

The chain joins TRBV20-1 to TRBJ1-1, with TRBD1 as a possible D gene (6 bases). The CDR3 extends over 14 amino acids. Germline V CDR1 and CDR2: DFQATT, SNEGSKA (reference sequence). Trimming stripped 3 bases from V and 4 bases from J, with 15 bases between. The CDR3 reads CSASTGLWGTEAFF. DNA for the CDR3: TGCAGTGCTAGTACAGGGCTTTGGGGCACTGAAGCTTTCTTT.

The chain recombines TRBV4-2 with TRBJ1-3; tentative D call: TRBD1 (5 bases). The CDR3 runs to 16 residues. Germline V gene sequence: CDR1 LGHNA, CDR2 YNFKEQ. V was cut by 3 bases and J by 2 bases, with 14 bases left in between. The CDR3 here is CASSQGRGFTGNTIYF. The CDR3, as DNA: TGTGCCAGCAGCCAGGGGCGGGGTTTTACTGGAAACACCATATATTTT.

The CDR3 protein is CASKRTQSTDTQYF. The DNA of the CDR3 is TGTGCCAGTAAGCGGACCCAGTCCACAGATACGCAGTATTTT. The chain carries TRBV19 and TRBJ2-3, with a possible D match to TRBD2 (5 bases). Germline V gene data show CDR1 as LNHDA and CDR2 as SQIVND (reference sequence). Between the trimmed V and J ends, which lost 7 bases and 2 bases, there was a span of 13 bases. The CDR3 is 14 residues long.

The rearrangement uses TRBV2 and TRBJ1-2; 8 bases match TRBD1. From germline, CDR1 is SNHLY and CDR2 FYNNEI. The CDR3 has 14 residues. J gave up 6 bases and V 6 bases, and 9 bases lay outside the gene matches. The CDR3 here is CASRSPGQEDGYTF. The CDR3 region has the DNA TGTGCCAGCAGAAGCCCGGGACAGGAGGATGGCTACACCTTC.

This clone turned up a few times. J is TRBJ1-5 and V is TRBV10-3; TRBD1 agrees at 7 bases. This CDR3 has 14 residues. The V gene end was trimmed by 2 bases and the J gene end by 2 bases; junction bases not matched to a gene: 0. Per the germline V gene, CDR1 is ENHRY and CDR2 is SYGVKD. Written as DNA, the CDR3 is TGTGCCATCAGTGAGGGACAGGGCAATCAGCCCCAGCATTTT. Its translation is CAISEGQGNQPQHF.

The chain's CDR3 is CASTTPGEGWNSPLHF. For the CDR3, the DNA is TGCGCCAGCACCACCCCGGGGGAGGGGTGGAATTCACCCCTCCACTTT. This chain connects TRBV5-1 to TRBJ1-6; tentative D call: TRBD1 (5 bases). Germline V gene data show CDR1 as SGHRS and CDR2 as YFSETQ. V was pared by 6 bases and J by 7 bases, with 20 bases between. CDR3 length: 16 amino acids.

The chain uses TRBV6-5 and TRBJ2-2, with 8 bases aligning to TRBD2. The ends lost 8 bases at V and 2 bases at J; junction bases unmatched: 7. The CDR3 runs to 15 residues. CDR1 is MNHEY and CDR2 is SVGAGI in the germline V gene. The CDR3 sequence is CASSPGGGNTGELFF. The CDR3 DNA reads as TGTGCCAGCTCTCCGGGGGGGGGTAACACCGGGGAGCTGTTTTTT.

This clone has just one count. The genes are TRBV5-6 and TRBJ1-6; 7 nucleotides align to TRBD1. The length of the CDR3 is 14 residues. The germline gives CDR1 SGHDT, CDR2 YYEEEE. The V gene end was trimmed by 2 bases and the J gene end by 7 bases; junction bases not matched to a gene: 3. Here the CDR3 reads CASSLEQGNSPLHF. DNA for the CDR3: TGTGCCAGCAGCTTAGAACAGGGGAATTCACCCCTCCACTTT.

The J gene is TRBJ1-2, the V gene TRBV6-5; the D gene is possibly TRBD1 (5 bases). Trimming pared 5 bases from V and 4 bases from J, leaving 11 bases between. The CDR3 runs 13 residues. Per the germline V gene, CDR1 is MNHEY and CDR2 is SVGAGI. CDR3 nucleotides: TGTGCCAGCAGTATGGGGCCGGCCTATGGCTACACCTTC. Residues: CASSMGPAYGYTF.

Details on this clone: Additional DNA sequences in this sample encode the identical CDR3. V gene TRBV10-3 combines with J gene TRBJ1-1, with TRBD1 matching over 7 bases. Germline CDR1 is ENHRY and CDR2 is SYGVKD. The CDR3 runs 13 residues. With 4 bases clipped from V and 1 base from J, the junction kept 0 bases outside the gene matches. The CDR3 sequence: CAISGQGNTEAFF. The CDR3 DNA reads TGTGCCATCAGTGGACAGGGGAACACTGAAGCTTTCTTT.

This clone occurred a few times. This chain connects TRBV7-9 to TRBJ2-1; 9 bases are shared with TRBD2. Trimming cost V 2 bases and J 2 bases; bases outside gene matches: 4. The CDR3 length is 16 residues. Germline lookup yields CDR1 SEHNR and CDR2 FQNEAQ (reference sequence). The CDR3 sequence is CASSLIAGDTYNEQFF. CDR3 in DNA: TGTGCCAGCAGCTTAATAGCGGGGGATACCTACAATGAGCAGTTCTTC.

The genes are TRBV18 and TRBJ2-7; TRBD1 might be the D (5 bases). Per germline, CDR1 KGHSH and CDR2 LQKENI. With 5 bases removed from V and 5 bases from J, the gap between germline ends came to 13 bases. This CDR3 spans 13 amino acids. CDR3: CASSSQTGNEQYF. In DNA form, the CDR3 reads TGTGCCAGCTCATCCCAAACAGGCAACGAGCAGTACTTC.

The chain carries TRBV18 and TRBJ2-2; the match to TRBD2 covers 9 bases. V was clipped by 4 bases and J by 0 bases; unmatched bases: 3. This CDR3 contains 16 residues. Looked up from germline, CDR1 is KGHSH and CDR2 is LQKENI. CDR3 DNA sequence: TGTGCCAGCTCACGCCAGCGGGGGGCGAACACCGGGGAGCTGTTTTTT. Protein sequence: CASSRQRGANTGELFF.

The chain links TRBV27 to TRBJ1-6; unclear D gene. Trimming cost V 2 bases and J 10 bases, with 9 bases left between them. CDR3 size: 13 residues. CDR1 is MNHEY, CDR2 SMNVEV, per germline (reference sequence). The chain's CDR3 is CASSLRSGSPLHF. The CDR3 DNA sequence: TGTGCCAGCAGTTTAAGGTCCGGGTCACCCCTCCACTTT.

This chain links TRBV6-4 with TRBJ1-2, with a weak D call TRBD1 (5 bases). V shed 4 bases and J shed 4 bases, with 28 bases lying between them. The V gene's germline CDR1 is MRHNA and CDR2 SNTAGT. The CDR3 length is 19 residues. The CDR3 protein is CASSASHSRKDKLLYGYTF. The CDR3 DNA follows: TGTGCCAGCAGTGCCTCACACTCTCGGAAGGACAAACTCCTCTATGGCTACACCTTC.

CDR3 DNA sequence: TGTGCCAGCAGCTTACGACCTTCTAGCGGGGGGACCCAAGAGACCCAGTACTTC. Translation: CASSLRPSSGGTQETQYF. The V and J genes are TRBV7-3 and TRBJ2-5, with 11 bases identical to TRBD2. The CDR3 consists of 18 residues. J gave up 1 base and V 2 bases, and 9 bases lay outside the gene matches. From germline, CDR1 is SGHTA and CDR2 FQGTGA.

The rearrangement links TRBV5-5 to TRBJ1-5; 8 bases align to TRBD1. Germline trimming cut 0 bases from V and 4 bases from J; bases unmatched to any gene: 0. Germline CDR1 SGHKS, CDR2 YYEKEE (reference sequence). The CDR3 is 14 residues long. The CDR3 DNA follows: TGTGCCAGCAGCTTGGGGACAGGGAATCAGCCCCAGCATTTT. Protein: CASSLGTGNQPQHF.

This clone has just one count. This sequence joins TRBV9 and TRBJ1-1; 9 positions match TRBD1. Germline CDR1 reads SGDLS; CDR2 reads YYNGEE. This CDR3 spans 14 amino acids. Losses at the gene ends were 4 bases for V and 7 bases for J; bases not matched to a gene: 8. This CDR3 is CASSLGQGSVEAFF. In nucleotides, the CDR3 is TGTGCCAGCAGCTTAGGACAGGGGAGCGTTGAAGCTTTCTTT.

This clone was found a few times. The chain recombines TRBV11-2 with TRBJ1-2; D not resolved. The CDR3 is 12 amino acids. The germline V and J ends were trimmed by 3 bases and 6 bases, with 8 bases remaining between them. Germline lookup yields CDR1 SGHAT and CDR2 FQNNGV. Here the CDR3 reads CASSFRADGYTF. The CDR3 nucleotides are TGTGCCAGCAGCTTCCGTGCGGATGGCTACACCTTC.

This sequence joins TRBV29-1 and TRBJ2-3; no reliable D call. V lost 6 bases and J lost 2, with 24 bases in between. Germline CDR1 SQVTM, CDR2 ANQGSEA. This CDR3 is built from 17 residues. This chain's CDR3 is CSVLKLTARVNTDTQYF. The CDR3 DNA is TGCAGCGTGCTGAAACTCACGGCCCGGGTTAACACAGATACGCAGTATTTT.